The 10 T cell receptor beta chains below were found in one sample sequenced in a study of cytomegalovirus exposure and HLA in healthy donors. Primers for the PCR totalled 60 Vbeta and 13 Jbeta. TCRdb keeps only in-frame clones here, not all; method: immunoSEQ multiplex PCR. The repertoire includes around 80,000 clones, around 68% of them detected once, and under 10% sits in the top ten. Sequences were obtained from PBMCs. The origin of the receptors is a man in his forties or fifties in good health and CMV-seropositive.

The chain employs TRBV2 and TRBJ2-7; D is uncertain. The CDR3 has 12 amino acids. V lost 0 bases and J lost 6, with 6 bases in between. Per the germline V gene, CDR1 is SNHLY and CDR2 is FYNNEI. The CDR3 sequence is CASSEALSEQYF. CDR3 nucleotide sequence: TGTGCCAGCAGTGAAGCACTAAGCGAGCAGTACTTC.

The rearrangement uses TRBV7-2 and TRBJ2-1; 11 bases line up with TRBD2. Looked up from germline, CDR1 is SGHTA and CDR2 is FQGNSA. Trimming removed 7 bases from V and 12 bases from J; junction bases left unmatched: 11. The CDR3 extends over 14 amino acids. The CDR3 here is CASTQGSGGAGQFF. CDR3 nucleotides: TGTGCCAGCACTCAGGGTAGCGGGGGGGCGGGGCAGTTCTTC.

The chain links TRBV5-1 to TRBJ2-2; D call uncertain. V was cut by 2 bases and J by 6 bases, with 8 bases left in between. Germline CDR1 reads SGHRS; CDR2 reads YFSETQ. The length of the CDR3 is 13 residues. CDR3 coding DNA: TGCGCCAGCAGCTTAACAATGCCCGGGGAGCTGTTTTTT. Encoded protein: CASSLTMPGELFF.

The chain has TRBV2 and TRBJ1-4; 8 bases are a match to TRBD1. CDR3 length: 13 residues. Per the germline V gene, CDR1 is SNHLY and CDR2 is FYNNEI. After removal of 7 bases from V and 7 bases from J, the junction contained 5 bases not matched to a gene. The CDR3 sequence is CASTRGLTEKLFF. CDR3 bases: TGTGCCAGCACCAGGGGGCTAACTGAAAAACTGTTTTTT. Complete variable domain (other parts from reference TRBV2 and TRBJ1-4): EPEVTQTPSHQVTQMGQEVILRCVPISNHLYFYWYRQILGQKVEFLVSFYNNEISEKSEIFDDQFSVERPDGSNFTLKIRSTKLEDSAMYFCASTRGLTEKLFFGSGTQLSVL.

This chain links TRBV7-8 with TRBJ1-1, with D uncertain. This CDR3 spans 15 amino acids. The V gene's germline CDR1 is SGHVS and CDR2 FQNEAQ. Deletions cut 2 bases from V and 1 base from J, with 11 bases between. CDR3 nucleotides: TGTGCCAGCAGCTTAACGGAGGGCCAGAACACTGAAGCTTTCTTT. Its protein is CASSLTEGQNTEAFF.

The chain employs TRBV10-3 and TRBJ1-2; 7 bases map to TRBD1. CDR3 length: 13 amino acids. The germline V gene encodes CDR1 ENHRY and CDR2 SYGVKD. Trimming took 5 bases from V and 3 from J; bases not matched to a gene: 3. Written as DNA, the CDR3 is TGTGCCATCAGTAGGGACAGAGACTATGGCTACACCTTC. As protein: CAISRDRDYGYTF.

This chain connects TRBV2 to TRBJ2-6; TRBD1 agrees at 9 bases. The V segment lost 6 bases and the J segment 0 bases; nucleotides outside the gene matches: 6. CDR1 SNHLY and CDR2 FYNNEI come from the germline V gene. There are 17 residues in the CDR3. The CDR3 region is CASSPGQGSSGANVLTF. The CDR3 bases are TGTGCCAGCAGCCCGGGACAGGGAAGCTCTGGGGCCAACGTCCTGACTTTC.

The V gene is TRBV2, the J gene TRBJ1-5; 7 bases are a match to TRBD1. Germline CDR1 SNHLY, CDR2 FYNNEI. Trimming at V came to 6 bases and at J to 2 bases, leaving 7 bases not matched to a gene. This CDR3 comprises 15 residues. CDR3 sequence: CASRAQGFGNQPQHF. In nucleotides, the CDR3 is TGTGCCAGCAGAGCACAGGGGTTTGGCAATCAGCCCCAGCATTTT.

The J gene is TRBJ2-2, the V gene TRBV18, with 12 bases matching TRBD2. The CDR3 sequence is 17 residues long. V was pared by 6 bases and J by 6 bases, with 11 bases of the junction left unmatched. Per the germline V gene, CDR1 is KGHSH and CDR2 is LQKENI. The CDR3 DNA reads TGTGCCAGCTCGAGCCTTACCGGGACTAGCGGGTCCGGGGAGCTGTTTTTT. It specifies CASSSLTGTSGSGELFF.

By sample fraction, this clone is medium-sized. Here the CDR3 DNA reads TGTGCCAGCTCCCTAAGTCTTAATCAGCCCCAGCATTTT. It codes for CASSLSLNQPQHF. This chain joins TRBV18 and TRBJ1-5; D ambiguous. The germline gives CDR1 KGHSH, CDR2 LQKENI. V gave up 6 bases and J gave up 4 bases, with 10 bases separating them. The CDR3 is 13 residues long.